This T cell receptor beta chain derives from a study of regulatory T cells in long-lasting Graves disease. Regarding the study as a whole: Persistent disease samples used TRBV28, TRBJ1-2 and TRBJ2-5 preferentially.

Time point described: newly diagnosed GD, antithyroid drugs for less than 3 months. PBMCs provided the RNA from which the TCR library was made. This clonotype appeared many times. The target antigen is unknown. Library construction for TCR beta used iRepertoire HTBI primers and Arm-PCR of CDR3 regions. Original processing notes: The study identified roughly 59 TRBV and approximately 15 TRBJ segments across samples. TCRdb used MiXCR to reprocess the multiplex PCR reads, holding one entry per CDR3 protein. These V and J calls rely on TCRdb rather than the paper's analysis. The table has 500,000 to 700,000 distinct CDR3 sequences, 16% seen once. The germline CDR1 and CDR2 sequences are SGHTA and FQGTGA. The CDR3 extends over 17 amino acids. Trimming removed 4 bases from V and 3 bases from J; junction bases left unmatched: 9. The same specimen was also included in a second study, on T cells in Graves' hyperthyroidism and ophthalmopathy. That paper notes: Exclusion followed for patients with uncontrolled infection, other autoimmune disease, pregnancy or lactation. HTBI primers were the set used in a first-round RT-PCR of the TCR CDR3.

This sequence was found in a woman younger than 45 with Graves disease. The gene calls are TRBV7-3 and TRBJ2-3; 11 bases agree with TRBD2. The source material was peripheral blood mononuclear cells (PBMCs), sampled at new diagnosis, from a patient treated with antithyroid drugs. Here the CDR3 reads CASSYIAGGPSTDTQYF. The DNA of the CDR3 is TGTGCCAGCAGCTATATAGCGGGAGGGCCGAGTACAGATACGCAGTATTTT.